The clone carrying this T cell receptor (beta chain) has at least ten counts. What it recognizes is unknown. The study left out patients who had uncontrolled infection, other autoimmune disease, pregnancy or lactation. The data were obtained in a study of T cells in Graves' hyperthyroidism and ophthalmopathy. Study-wide results and caveats: Most thyroid clonotypes with frequency above 0.001 were detected in blood.

CDR1 and CDR2 from the germline V gene are SNHLY and FYNNEI. The CDR3 runs 14 residues. Trimming cost V 1 base and J 6 bases, with 12 bases left between them. RNA transcripts served as the template for amplifying TCR beta CDR3 regions. Researchers ran a first-round RT-PCR on the TCR CDR3 using the HTBI primer set. TCRdb reprocessed the multiplex PCR reads via MiXCR and lists one record per CDR3 protein. The data show approximately 260,000 distinct CDR3 sequences, with roughly 15% seen just once and about 30% held by the top ten. The source of this sequence is a woman in her 50s with Graves' hyperthyroidism that later progressed to Graves' ophthalmopathy. This chain connects TRBV2 to TRBJ1-2, with D possibly TRBD1 on 6 matching bases. Sequenced input: blood. The CDR3 is CASSEGTGGDGYTF. In DNA form, the CDR3 reads TGTGCCAGCAGTGAAGGGACGGGGGGCGATGGCTACACCTTC.